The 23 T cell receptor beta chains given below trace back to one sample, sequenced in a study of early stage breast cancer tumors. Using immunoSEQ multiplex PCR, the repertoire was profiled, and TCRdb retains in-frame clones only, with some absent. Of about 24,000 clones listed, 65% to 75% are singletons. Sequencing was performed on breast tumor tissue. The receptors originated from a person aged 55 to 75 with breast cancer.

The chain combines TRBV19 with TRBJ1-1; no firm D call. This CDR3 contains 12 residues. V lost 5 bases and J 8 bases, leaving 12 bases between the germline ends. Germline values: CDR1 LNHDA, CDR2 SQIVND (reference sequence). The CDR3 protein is CASSFLTGEAFF. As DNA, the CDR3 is TGTGCCAGTAGTTTCCTGACTGGGGAAGCTTTCTTT.

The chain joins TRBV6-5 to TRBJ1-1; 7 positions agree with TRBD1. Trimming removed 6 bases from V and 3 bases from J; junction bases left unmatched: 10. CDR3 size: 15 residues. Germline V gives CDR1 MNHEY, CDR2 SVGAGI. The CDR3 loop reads CASRFTDRADTEAFF. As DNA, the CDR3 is TGTGCCAGCAGATTCACCGACAGGGCGGACACTGAAGCTTTCTTT.

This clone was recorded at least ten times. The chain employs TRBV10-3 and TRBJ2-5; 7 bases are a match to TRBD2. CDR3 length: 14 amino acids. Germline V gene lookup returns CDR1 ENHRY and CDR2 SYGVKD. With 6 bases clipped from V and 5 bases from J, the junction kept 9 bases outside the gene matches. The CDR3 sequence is CAIRQDLGGETQYF. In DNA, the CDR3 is TGTGCCATCAGACAGGACCTGGGGGGGGAGACCCAGTACTTC.

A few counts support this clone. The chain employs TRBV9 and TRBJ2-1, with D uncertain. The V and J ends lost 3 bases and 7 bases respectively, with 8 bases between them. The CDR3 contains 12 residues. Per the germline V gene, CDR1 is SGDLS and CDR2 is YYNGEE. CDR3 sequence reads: CASSALRNEQFF. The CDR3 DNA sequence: TGTGCCAGCAGCGCCCTTCGGAATGAGCAGTTCTTC.

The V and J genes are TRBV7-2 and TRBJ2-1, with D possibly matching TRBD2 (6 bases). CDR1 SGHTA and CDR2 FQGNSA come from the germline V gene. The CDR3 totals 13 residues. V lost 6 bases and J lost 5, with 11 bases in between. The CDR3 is CASRRTNDNEQFF. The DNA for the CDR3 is TGTGCCAGCAGGCGGACTAACGACAATGAGCAGTTCTTC.

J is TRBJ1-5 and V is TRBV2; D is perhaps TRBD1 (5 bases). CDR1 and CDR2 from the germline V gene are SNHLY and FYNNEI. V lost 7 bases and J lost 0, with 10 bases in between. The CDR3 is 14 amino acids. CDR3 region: CASTPGYSNQPQHF. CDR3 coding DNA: TGTGCCAGCACTCCAGGGTATAGCAATCAGCCCCAGCATTTT.

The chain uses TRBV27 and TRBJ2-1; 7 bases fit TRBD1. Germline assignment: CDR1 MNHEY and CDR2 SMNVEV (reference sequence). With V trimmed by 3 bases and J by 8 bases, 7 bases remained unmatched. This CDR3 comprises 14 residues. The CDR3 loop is CASSFRGLYDEQFF. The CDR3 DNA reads TGTGCCAGCAGTTTTAGGGGGCTTTACGATGAGCAGTTCTTC.

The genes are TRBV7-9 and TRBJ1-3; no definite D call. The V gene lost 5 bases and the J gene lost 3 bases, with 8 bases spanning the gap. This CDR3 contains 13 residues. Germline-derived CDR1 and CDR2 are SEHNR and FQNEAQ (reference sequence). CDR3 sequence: CASSLPGGNTIYF. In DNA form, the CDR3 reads TGTGCCAGCAGCCTCCCCGGTGGAAACACCATATATTTT.

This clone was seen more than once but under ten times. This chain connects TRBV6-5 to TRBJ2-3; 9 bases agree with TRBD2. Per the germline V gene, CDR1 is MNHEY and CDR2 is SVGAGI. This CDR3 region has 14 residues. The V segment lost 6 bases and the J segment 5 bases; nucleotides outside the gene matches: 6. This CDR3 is CASRQSGRLDTQYF. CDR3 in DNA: TGTGCCAGCAGACAAAGCGGGAGGTTAGATACGCAGTATTTT.

The CDR3 DNA follows: TGTGCCACCAGCAGAACACCAGGGGGCAATCAGCCCCAGCATTTT. This gives the protein CATSRTPGGNQPQHF. The J gene is TRBJ1-5, the V gene TRBV15; D is perhaps TRBD1 (6 bases). CDR3 length: 15 amino acids. Trimming took 2 bases from V and 2 from J, leaving 10 bases between them. Germline CDR1 LNHNV, CDR2 YYDKDF (reference sequence).

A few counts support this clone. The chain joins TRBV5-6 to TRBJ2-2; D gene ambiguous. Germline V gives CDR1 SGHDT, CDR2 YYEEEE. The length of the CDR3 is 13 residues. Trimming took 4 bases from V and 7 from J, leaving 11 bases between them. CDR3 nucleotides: TGTGCCAGCAGCCTGGCGGCGGTCGGGGAGCTGTTTTTT. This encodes CASSLAAVGELFF.

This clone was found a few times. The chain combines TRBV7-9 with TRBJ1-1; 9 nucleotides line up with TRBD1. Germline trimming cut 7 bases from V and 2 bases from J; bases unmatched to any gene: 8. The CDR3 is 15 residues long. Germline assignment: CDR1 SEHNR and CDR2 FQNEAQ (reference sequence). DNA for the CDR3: TGTGCCAGCATCACGGACAGGGGAAGTAACACTGAAGCTTTCTTT. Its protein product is CASITDRGSNTEAFF.

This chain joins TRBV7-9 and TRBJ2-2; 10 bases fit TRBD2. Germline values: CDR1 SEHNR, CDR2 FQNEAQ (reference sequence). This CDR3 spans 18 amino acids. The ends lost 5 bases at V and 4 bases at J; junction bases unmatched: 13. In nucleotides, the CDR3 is TGTGCCAGCAGCCCCCGAGGTGTAGCGGGAGGTATCACCGGGGAGCTGTTTTTT. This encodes CASSPRGVAGGITGELFF.

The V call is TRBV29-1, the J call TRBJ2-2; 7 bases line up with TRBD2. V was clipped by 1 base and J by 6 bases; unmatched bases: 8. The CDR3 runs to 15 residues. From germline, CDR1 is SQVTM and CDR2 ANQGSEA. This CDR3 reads CSVEVSGRVAGELFF. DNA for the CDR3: TGCAGCGTTGAAGTATCAGGGAGGGTGGCCGGGGAGCTGTTTTTT.

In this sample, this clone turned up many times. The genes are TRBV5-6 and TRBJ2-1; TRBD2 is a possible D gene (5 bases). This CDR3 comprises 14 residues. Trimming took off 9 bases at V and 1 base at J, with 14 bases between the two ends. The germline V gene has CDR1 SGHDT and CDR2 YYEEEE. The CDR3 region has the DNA TGTGCCACCAGGATTGAGGGATCCTACAATGAGCAGTTCTTC. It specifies CATRIEGSYNEQFF.

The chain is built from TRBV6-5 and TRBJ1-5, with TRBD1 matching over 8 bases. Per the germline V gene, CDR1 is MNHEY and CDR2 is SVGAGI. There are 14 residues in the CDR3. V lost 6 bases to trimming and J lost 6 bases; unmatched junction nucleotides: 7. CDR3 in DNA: TGTGCCAGCAGCCAGGACAGGGTGAGTCAGCCCCAGCATTTT. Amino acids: CASSQDRVSQPQHF.

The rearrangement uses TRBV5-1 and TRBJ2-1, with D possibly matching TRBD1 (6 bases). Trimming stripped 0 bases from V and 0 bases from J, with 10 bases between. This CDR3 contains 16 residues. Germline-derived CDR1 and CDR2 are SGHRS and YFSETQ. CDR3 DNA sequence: TGCGCCAGCAGCTTGGGTGTAGGGGGCTCCTACAATGAGCAGTTCTTC. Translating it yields CASSLGVGGSYNEQFF.

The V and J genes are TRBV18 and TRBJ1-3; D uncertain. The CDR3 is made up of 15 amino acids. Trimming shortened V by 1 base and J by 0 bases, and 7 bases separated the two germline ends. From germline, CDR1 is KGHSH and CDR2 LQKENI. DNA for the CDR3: TGTGCCAGCTCACCACAACGAGACTCTGGAAACACCATATATTTT. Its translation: CASSPQRDSGNTIYF.

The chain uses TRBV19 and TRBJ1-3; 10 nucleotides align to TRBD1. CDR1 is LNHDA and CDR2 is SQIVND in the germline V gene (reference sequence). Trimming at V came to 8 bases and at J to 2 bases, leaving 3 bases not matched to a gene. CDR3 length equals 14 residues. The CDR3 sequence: CASGQGVPGNTIYF. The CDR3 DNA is TGTGCCAGTGGACAGGGGGTTCCTGGAAACACCATATATTTT.

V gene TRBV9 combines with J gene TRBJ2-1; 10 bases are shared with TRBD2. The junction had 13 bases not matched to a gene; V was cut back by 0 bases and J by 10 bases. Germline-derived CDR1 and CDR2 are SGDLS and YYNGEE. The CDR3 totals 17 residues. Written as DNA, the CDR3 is TGTGCCAGCAGCGTAGTTAGCGGGAGGCCAAGAGGAGGGGAGCAGTTCTTC. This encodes CASSVVSGRPRGGEQFF.

CDR3 sequence: CASSLGGRAVSTDTQYF. The CDR3 DNA reads as TGTGCCAGCAGCTTGGGCGGGAGGGCCGTATCGACAGATACGCAGTATTTT. The chain links TRBV11-2 to TRBJ2-3, with 9 bases that match TRBD2. The CDR3 spans 17 residues. The V gene's germline CDR1 is SGHAT and CDR2 FQNNGV. Trimming cost V 3 bases and J 3 bases; bases outside gene matches: 10. Using reference TRBV11-2 and TRBJ2-3 for the parts outside the CDR3, the full variable domain is EAGVAQSPRYKIIEKRQSVAFWCNPISGHATLYWYQQILGQGPKLLIQFQNNGVVDDSQLPKDRFSAERLKGVDSTLKIQPAKLEDSAVYLCASSLGGRAVSTDTQYFGPGTRLTVL.

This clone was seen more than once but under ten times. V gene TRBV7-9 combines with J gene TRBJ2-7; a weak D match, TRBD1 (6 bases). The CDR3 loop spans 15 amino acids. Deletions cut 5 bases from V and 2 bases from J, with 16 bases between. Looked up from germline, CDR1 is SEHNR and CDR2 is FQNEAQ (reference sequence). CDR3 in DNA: TGTGCCAGCAGCGACTACCGGGACAATACCTACGAGCAGTACTTC. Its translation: CASSDYRDNTYEQYF.

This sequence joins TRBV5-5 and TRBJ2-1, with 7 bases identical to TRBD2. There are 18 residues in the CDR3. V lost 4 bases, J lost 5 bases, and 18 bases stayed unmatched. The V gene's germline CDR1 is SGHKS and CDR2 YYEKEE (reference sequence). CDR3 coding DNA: TGTGCCAGCAGCCCCCAGGGTAGCGGGTCGCTCGGGAACAATGAGCAGTTCTTC. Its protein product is CASSPQGSGSLGNNEQFF.